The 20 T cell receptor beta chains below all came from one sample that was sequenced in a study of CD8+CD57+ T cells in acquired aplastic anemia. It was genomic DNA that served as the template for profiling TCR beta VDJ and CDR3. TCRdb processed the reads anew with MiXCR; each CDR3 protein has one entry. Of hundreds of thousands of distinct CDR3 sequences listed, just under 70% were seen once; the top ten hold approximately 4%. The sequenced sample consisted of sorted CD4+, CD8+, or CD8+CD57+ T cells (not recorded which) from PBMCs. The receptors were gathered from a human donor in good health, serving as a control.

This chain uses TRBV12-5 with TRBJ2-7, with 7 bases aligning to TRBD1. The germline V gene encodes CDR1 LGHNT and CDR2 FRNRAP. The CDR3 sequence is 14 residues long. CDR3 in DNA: TGTGCCCCGGTTGGATACAGGGGCCCCTACGAGCAGTACTTC. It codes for CAPVGYRGPYEQYF.

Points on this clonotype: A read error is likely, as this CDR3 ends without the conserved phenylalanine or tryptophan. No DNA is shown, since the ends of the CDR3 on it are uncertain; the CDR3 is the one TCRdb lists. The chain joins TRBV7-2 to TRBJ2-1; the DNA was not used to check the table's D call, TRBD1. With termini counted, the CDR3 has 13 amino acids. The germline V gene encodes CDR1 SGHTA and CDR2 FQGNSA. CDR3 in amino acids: CAGSPQGTINTVA.

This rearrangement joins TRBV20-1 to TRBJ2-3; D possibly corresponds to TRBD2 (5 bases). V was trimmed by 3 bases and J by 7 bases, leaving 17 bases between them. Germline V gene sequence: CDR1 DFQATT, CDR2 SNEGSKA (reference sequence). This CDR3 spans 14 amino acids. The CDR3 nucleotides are TGCAGTGCTAGGCTGGGTGAGGACGGGAATACGCAGTATTTT. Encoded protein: CSARLGEDGNTQYF.

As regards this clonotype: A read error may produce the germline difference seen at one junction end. CDR3 sequence: CASRLEGATNTQYF. CDR3 DNA sequence: TGTGCCAGCAGGTTAGAGGGCGCGACAAATACGCAGTATTTT. This chain uses TRBV5-1 with TRBJ2-3, with D perhaps TRBD2 (5 bases). The CDR3 contains 14 residues. Germline CDR1 reads SGHRS; CDR2 reads YFSETQ.

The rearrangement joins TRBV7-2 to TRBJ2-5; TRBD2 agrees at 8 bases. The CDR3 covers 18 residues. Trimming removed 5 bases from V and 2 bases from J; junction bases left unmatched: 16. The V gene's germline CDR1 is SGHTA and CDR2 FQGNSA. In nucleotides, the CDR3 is TGTGCCAGCAGCGGGGAGAGGGAAGCGGGGGTGCCTCAAGAGACCCAGTACTTC. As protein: CASSGEREAGVPQETQYF. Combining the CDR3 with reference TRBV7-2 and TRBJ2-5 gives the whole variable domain GAGVSQSPSNKVTEKGKDVELRCDPISGHTALYWYRQSLGQGLEFLIYFQGNSAPDKSGLPSDRFSAERTGGSVSTLTIQRTQQEDSAVYLCASSGEREAGVPQETQYFGPGTRLLVL.

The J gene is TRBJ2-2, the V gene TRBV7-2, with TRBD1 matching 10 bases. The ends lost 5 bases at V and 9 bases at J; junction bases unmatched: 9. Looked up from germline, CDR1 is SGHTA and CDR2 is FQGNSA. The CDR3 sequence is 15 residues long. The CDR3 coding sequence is TGTGCCAGCAGCGTAGGACAGGGGGACTTCAGGGAGCTGTTTTTT. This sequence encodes CASSVGQGDFRELFF.

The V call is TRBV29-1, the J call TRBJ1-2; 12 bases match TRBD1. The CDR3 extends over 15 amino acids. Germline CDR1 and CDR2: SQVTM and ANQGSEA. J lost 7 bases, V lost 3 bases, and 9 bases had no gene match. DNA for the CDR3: TGCAGCGTTGACTCTATCATGGGACAGGGGGCTGGCTACACCTTC. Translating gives CSVDSIMGQGAGYTF. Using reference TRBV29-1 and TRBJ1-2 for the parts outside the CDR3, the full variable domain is SAVISQKPSRDICQRGTSLTIQCQVDSQVTMMFWYRQQPGQSLTLIATANQGSEATYESGFVIDKFPISRPNLTFSTLTVSNMSPEDSSIYLCSVDSIMGQGAGYTFGSGTRLTVV.

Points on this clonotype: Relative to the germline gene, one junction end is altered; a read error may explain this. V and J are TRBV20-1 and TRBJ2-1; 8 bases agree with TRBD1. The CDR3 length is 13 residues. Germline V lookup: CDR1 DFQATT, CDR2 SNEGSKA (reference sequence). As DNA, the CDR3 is TGCAGTGCACACGATCTAGACAGGGGCCAGCAATTCTTC. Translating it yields CSAHDLDRGQQFF.

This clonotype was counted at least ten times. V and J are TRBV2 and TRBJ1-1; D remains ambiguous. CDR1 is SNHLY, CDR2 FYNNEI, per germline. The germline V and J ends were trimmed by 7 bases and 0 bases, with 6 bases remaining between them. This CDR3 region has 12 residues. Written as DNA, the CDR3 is TGTGCCAGCATACCCATGAACACTGAAGCTTTCTTT. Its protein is CASIPMNTEAFF.

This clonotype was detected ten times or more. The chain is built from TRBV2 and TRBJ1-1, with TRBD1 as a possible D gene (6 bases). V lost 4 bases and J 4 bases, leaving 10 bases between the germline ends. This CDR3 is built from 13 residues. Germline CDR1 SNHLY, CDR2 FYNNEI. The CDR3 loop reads CASSADSFTEAFF. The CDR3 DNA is TGTGCCAGCAGTGCGGACAGCTTCACTGAAGCTTTCTTT.

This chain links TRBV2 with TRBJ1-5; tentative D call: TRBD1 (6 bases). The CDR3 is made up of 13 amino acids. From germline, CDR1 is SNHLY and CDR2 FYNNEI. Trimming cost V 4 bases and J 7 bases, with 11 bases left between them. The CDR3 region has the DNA TGTGCCAGCAGTGCTACAGGGTCCCAGCCCCAGCATTTT. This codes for CASSATGSQPQHF.

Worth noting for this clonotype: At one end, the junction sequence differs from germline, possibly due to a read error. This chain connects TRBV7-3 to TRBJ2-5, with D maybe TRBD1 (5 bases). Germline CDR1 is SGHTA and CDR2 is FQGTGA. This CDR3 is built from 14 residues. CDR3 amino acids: CASSFHPGQGTQYF. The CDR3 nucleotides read TGTGCCAGCAGCTTCCATCCAGGGCAAGGGACCCAGTACTTC.

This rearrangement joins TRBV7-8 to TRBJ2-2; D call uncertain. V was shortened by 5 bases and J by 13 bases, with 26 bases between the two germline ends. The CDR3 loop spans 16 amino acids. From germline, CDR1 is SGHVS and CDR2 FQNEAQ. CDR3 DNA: TGTGCCAGCAGCCTAGGTCGGCCAGAGAACACCGACGCGCTGTTTTTT. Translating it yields CASSLGRPENTDALFF.

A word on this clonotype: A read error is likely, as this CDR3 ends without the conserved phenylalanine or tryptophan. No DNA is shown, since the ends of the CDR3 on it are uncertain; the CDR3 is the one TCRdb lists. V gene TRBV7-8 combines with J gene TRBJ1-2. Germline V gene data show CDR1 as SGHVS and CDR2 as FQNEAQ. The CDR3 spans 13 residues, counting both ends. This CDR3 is CASSGGGEAFYGQ.

The CDR3 sequence: CASSRGGVGNRPQHF. The CDR3 coding sequence is TGTGCCAGCAGCAGAGGAGGGGTTGGAAACCGGCCCCAGCATTTT. The genes are TRBV2 and TRBJ1-5; the D gene is possibly TRBD1 (5 bases). V was pared by 6 bases and J by 9 bases, with 21 bases between. The V gene's germline CDR1 is SNHLY and CDR2 FYNNEI. There are 15 residues in the CDR3. Complete variable domain (other parts from reference TRBV2 and TRBJ1-5): EPEVTQTPSHQVTQMGQEVILRCVPISNHLYFYWYRQILGQKVEFLVSFYNNEISEKSEIFDDQFSVERPDGSNFTLKIRSTKLEDSAMYFCASSRGGVGNRPQHFGDGTRLSIL.

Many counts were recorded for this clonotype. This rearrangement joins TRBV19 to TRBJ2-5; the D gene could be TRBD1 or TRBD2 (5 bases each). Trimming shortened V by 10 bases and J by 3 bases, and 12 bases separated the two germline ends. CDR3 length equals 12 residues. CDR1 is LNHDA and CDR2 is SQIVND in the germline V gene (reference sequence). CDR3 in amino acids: CATPGTEETQYF. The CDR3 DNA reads TGTGCCACGCCCGGGACGGAAGAGACCCAGTACTTC.

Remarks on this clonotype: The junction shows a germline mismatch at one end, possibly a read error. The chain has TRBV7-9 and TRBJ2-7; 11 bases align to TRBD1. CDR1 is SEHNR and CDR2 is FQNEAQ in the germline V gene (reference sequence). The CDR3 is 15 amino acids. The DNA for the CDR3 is TGTGCCACCAGCTCACCGGGACAGGGGGGGCGGGAGCAGTACTTC. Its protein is CATSSPGQGGREQYF.

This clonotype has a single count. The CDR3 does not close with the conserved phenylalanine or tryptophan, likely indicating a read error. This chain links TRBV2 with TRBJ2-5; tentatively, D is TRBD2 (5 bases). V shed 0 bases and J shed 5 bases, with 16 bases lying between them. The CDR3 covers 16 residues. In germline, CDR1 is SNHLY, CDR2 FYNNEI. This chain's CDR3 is CASSEALATIQETQYL. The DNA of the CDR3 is TGTGCCAGCAGTGAAGCGCTGGCGACTATACAGGAGACCCAGTACCTC.

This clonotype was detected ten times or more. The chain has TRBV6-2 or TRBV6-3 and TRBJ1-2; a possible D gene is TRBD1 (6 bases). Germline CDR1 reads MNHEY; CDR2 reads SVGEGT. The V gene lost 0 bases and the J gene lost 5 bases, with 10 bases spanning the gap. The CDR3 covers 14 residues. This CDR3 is CASSYSTGAYGYTF. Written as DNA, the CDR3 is TGTGCCAGCAGTTACTCGACGGGGGCATATGGCTACACCTTC.

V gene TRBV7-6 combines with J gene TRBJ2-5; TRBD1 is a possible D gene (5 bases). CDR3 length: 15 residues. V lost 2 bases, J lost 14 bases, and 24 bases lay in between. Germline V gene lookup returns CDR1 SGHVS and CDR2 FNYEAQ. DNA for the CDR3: TGTGCCAGCAGCTTACAACAGGCCGACAATGAGCAGTTCTACTTC. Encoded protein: CASSLQQADNEQFYF.